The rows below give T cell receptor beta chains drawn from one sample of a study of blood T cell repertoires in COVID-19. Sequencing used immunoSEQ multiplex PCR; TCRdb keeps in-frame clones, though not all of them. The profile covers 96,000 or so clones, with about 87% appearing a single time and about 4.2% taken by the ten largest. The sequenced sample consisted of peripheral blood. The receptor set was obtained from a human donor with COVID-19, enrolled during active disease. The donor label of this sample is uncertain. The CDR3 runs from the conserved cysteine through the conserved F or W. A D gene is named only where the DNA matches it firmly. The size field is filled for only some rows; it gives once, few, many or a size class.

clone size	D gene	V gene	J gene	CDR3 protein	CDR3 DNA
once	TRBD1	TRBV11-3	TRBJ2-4	CASSPGQGATKNIQYF	TGTGCCAGCAGCCCAGGACAGGGGGCGACCAAAAACATTCAGTACTTC
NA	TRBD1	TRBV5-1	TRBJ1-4	CASRGQGAYDAGKLFF	TGCGCCAGCAGGGGACAGGGGGCGTATGATGCGGGAAAACTGTTTTTT
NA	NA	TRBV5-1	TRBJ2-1	CASSLARGHGANEQFF	TGCGCCAGCAGCTTGGCCAGGGGACATGGGGCGAATGAGCAGTTCTTC
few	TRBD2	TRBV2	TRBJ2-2	CASTLAGLNTGELFF	TGTGCCAGCACCCTAGCGGGGCTGAACACCGGGGAGCTGTTTTTT
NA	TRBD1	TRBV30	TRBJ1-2	CAWNSARTGWVYGYTF	TGTGCCTGGAACTCCGCGCGGACAGGGTGGGTCTATGGCTACACCTTC
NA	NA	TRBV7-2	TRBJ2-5	CASSTAGRGRGAQYF	TGTGCCAGCAGTACGGCTGGGCGGGGCCGTGGGGCCCAGTACTTC
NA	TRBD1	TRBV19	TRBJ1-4	CASSDRGEGKLFF	TGTGCCAGTAGTGACAGGGGAGAGGGAAAACTGTTTTTT
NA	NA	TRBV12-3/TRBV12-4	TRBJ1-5	CASSVPGQPQHF	TGTGCCAGCAGTGTTCCGGGGCAGCCCCAGCATTTT
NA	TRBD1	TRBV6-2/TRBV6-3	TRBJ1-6	CASSGEIETGVSPLHF	TGTGCCAGCAGTGGTGAGATCGAGACAGGGGTCTCACCCCTCCACTTT
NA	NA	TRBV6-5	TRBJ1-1	CASSYRGGATEAFF	TGTGCCAGCAGTTACCGGGGGGGGGCCACTGAAGCTTTCTTT
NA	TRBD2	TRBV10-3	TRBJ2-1	CAIRAGVYEQFF	TGTGCCATCAGAGCGGGAGTGTATGAGCAGTTCTTC
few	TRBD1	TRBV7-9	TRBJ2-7	CASSPPGQAYEQYF	TGTGCCAGCAGCCCCCCGGGACAGGCCTACGAGCAGTACTTC
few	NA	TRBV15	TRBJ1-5	CATSMKGVGDQPQHF	TGTGCCACCAGCATGAAGGGTGTCGGGGATCAGCCCCAGCATTTT
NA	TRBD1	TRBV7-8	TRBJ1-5	CASSSTGTVYSNQPQHF	TGTGCCAGCAGCTCCACCGGGACAGTATATAGCAATCAGCCCCAGCATTTT
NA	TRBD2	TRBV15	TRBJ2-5	CATSRDGGAGERKTQYF	TGTGCCACCAGCAGAGACGGGGGGGCAGGGGAGAGAAAGACCCAGTACTTC
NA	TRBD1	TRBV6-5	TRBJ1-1	CASRLTGPNTEAFF	TGTGCCAGCAGACTGACAGGGCCGAACACTGAAGCTTTCTTT
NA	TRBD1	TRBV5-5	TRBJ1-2	CASSRFRGDYGYTF	TGTGCCAGCAGCCGCTTCAGGGGGGACTATGGCTACACCTTC
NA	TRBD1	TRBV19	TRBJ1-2	CASSRDRGPSEINYGYTF	TGTGCCAGTAGTAGGGACAGGGGGCCCAGCGAGATTAACTATGGCTACACCTTC
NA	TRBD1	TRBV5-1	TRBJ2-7	CASSGGQGGSVLDEQYF	TGCGCCAGCAGCGGGGGACAGGGTGGGTCTGTTCTGGACGAGCAGTACTTC
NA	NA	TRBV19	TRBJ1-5	CASSIGAGNNQPQHF	TGTGCCAGTAGTATAGGGGCAGGGAACAATCAGCCCCAGCATTTT
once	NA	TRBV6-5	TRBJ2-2	CASSLQGGDTGELFF	TGTGCCAGCAGCCTACAGGGGGGGGACACCGGGGAGCTGTTTTTT
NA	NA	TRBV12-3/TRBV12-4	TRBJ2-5	CASSLPGETQYF	TGTGCCAGCAGTTTACCCGGAGAGACCCAGTACTTC
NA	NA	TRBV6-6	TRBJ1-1	CASSSDGLEAFF	TGTGCCAGCAGCTCGGACGGACTTGAAGCTTTCTTT
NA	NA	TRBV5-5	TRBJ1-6	CASSWGQPLGSYNSPLHF	TGTGCCAGCAGCTGGGGCCAACCCTTAGGCTCCTATAATTCACCCCTCCACTTT
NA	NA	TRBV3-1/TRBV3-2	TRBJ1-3	CASSPTAGGNTIYF	TGTGCCAGCAGCCCAACAGCGGGCGGAAACACCATATATTTT
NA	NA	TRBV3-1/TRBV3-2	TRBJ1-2	CASSQDPQVDYGYTF	TGTGCCAGCAGCCAAGATCCCCAGGTGGACTATGGCTACACCTTC
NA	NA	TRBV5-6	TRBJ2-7	CASKAARSSYEQYF	TGTGCCAGCAAGGCAGCTAGGAGCTCCTACGAGCAGTACTTC
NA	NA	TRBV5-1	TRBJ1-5	CASSLPRDSNQPQHF	TGCGCCAGCAGCTTGCCACGGGATAGCAATCAGCCCCAGCATTTT
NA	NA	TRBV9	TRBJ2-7	CASSVGGRSPYEQYF	TGTGCCAGCAGCGTAGGCGGCAGATCTCCCTACGAGCAGTACTTC
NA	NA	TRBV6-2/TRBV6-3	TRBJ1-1	CASSSLQGYGEAFF	TGTGCCAGCAGTTCTCTACAGGGATATGGTGAAGCTTTCTTT
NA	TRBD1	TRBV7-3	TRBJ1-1	CASSSQGAEETEAFF	TGTGCCAGCAGCTCCCAGGGGGCGGAGGAAACTGAAGCTTTCTTT
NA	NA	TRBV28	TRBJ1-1	CASSLAGIIHRATEAFF	TGTGCCAGCAGTCTCGCAGGGATTATCCATAGGGCCACTGAAGCTTTCTTT
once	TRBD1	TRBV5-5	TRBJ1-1	CASSWGTATEAFF	TGTGCCAGCAGCTGGGGGACAGCCACTGAAGCTTTCTTT
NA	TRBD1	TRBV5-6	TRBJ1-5	CASSFRDSRVGQPQHF	TGTGCCAGCAGCTTCCGGGACAGCCGTGTCGGTCAGCCCCAGCATTTT
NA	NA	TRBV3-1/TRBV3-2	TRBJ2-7	CASSQITGYEQYF	TGTGCCAGCAGCCAAATCACGGGTTACGAGCAGTACTTC
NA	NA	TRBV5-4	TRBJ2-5	CASSLEGVETQYF	TGTGCCAGCAGCTTGGAAGGGGTAGAGACCCAGTACTTC
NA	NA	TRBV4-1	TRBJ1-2	CASSQDNRNSYGYTF	TGCGCCAGCAGCCAAGATAACAGAAACAGCTATGGCTACACCTTC
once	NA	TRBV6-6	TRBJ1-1	CASSRPAGTEAFF	TGTGCCAGCAGCCGACCCGCGGGCACTGAAGCTTTCTTT
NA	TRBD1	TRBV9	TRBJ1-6	CASGGTRDRLLHF	TGTGCCAGCGGAGGGACAAGGGACAGACTCCTCCACTTT
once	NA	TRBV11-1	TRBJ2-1	CASSLYRGQFF	TGTGCCAGCAGCTTATATCGGGGGCAGTTCTTC
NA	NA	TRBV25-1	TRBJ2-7	CASSAPGTPSSYEQYF	TGTGCCAGCAGTGCACCTGGGACACCGAGCTCCTACGAGCAGTACTTC
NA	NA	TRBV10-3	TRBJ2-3	CAISEQADTQYF	TGTGCCATCAGTGAGCAGGCAGATACGCAGTATTTT
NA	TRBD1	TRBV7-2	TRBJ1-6	CASSLKTGAYNSPLHF	TGTGCCAGCAGCTTGAAGACAGGGGCCTATAATTCACCCCTCCACTTT
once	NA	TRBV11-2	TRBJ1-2	CASSPVNYGYTF	TGTGCCAGCAGCCCGGTTAACTATGGCTACACCTTC
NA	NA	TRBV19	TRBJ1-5	CASSIDHFQPQHF	TGTGCCAGTAGTATAGACCATTTTCAGCCCCAGCATTTT
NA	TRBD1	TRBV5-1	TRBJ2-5	CASSLGETGGKETQYF	TGCGCCAGCAGCTTAGGAGAGACAGGGGGTAAAGAGACCCAGTACTTC
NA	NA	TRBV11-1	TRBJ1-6	CASSWRGVRNSPLHF	TGTGCCAGCAGCTGGCGGGGTGTCAGAAATTCACCCCTCCACTTT
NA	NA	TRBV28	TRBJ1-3	CASSLGAGAGNTIYF	TGTGCCAGCAGTTTGGGGGCAGGGGCTGGAAACACCATATATTTT
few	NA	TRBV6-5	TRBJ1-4	CASSYAGTTNEKLFF	TGTGCCAGCAGTTACGCAGGGACAACTAATGAAAAACTGTTTTTT
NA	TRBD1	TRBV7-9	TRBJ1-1	CASSQGVNTEAFF	TGTGCCAGCAGCCAGGGGGTGAACACTGAAGCTTTCTTT
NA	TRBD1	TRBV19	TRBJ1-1	CASSTPPGTDNEAFF	TGTGCCAGTAGTACCCCCCCCGGGACAGATAACGAAGCTTTCTTT
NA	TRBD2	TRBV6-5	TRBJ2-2	CASSPGGAGELFF	TGTGCCAGCAGCCCGGGAGGTGCCGGGGAGCTGTTTTTT
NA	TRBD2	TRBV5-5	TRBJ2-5	CASSLGSGGYQETQYF	TGTGCCAGCAGCTTGGGAAGCGGGGGGTACCAAGAGACCCAGTACTTC
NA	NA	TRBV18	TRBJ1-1	CASSPAFSDTEAFF	TGTGCCAGCTCACCAGCGTTCTCGGACACTGAAGCTTTCTTT